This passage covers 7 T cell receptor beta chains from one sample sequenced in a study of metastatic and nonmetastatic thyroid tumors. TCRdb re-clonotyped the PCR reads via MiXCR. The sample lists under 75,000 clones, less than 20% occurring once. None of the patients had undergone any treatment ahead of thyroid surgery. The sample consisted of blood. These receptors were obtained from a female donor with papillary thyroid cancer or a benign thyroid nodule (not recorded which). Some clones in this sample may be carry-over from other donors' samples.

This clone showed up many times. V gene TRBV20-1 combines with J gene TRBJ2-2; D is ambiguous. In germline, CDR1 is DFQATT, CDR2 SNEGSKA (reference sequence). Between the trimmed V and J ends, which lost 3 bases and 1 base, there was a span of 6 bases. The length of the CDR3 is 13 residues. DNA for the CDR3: TGCAGTGCTAGTGTGGAGAACACCGGGGAGCTGTTTTTT. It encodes CSASVENTGELFF.

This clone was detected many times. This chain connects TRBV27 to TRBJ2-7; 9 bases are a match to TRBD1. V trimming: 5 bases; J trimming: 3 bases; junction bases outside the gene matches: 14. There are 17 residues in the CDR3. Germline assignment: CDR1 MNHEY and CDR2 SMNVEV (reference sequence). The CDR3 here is CASSQSPVGQGNYEQYF. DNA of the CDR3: TGTGCCAGCAGTCAAAGTCCTGTCGGACAGGGGAACTACGAGCAGTACTTC.

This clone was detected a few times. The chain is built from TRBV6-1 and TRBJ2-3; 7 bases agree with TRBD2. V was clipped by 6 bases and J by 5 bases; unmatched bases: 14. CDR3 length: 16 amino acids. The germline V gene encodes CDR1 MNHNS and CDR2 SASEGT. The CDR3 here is CASRPSGGITLDTQYF. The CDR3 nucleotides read TGTGCCAGCAGACCTAGCGGAGGAATTACTTTAGATACGCAGTATTTT.

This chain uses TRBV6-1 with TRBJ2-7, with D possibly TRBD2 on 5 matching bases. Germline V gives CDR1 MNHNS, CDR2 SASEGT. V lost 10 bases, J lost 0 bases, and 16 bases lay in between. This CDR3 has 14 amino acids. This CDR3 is CANNLDFLSYEQYF. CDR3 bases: TGTGCCAACAATCTGGACTTTCTCTCCTACGAGCAGTACTTC.

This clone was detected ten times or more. The CDR3 DNA sequence: TGTGCCAGCAGCCCTCACCCCTTGATCGATGAGCAGTTCTTC. Translating gives CASSPHPLIDEQFF. This chain joins TRBV9 and TRBJ2-1, with no clear D. V lost 4 bases and J 8 bases, leaving 16 bases between the germline ends. The CDR3 is 14 residues long. Germline-derived CDR1 and CDR2 are SGDLS and YYNGEE.

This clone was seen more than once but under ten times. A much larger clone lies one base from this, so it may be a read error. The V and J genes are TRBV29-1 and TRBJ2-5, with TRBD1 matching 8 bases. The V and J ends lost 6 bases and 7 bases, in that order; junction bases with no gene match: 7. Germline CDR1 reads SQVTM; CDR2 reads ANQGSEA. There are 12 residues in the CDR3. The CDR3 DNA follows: TGCAGCGTCCCCGTACAGGGGGGGACCCAGTACTTC. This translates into CSVPVQGGTQYF. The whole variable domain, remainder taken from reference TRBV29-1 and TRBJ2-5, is SAVISQKPSRDICQRGTSLTIQCQVDSQVTMMFWYRQQPGQSLTLIATANQGSEATYESGFVIDKFPISRPNLTFSTLTVSNMSPEDSSIYLCSVPVQGGTQYFGPGTRLLVL.

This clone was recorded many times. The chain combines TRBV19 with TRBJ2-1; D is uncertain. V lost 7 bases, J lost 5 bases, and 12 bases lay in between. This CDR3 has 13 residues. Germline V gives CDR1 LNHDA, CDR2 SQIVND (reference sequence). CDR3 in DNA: TGTGCCAGTACCAAACCTAACAACAATGAGCAGTTCTTC. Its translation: CASTKPNNNEQFF.